This entry features one T cell receptor (beta chain) sequence. The source of the sample is a study of T cell changes during pregnancy in multiple sclerosis. TCRdb's table, derived via immunoSEQ multiplex PCR, lists solely in-frame clones and lacks some. The sample yields 40,000 to 55,000 clones, around 94% seen once. Germline-derived CDR1 and CDR2 are GTSNPN and SVGIG (reference sequence). The CDR3 spans 12 residues. V was pared by 4 bases and J by 0 bases, with 7 bases between. The rearrangement links TRBV30 to TRBJ2-7; D not resolved. The material sequenced was peripheral blood. This TCR came from a female donor with multiple sclerosis, enrolled in a pregnancy study. The CDR3 coding sequence is TGTGCCTGGATGATCAGCTCCTACGAGCAGTACTTC. It translates to CAWMISSYEQYF. The whole variable domain, remainder taken from reference TRBV30 and TRBJ2-7, is SQTIHQWPATLVQPVGSPLSLECTVEGTSNPNLYWYRQAAGRGLQLLFYSVGIGQISSEVPQNLSASRPQDRQFILSSKKLLLSDSGFYLCAWMISSYEQYFGPGTRLTVT.